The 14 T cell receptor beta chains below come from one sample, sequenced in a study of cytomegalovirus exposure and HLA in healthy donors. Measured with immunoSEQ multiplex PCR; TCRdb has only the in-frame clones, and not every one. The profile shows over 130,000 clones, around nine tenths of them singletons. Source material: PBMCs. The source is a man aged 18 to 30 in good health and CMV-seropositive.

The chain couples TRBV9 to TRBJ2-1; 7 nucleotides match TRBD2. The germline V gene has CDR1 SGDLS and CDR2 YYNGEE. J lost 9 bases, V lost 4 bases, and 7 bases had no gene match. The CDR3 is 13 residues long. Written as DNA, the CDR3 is TGTGCCAGCAGCTCCACTAGCGCGGGTGAGCAGTTCTTC. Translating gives CASSSTSAGEQFF.

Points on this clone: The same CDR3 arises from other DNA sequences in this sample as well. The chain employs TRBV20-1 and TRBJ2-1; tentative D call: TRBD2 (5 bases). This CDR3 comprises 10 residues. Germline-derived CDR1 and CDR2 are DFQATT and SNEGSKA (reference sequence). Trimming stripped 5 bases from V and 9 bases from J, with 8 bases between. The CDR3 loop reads CSALRGEQFF. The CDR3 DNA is TGCAGTGCTCTACGGGGTGAGCAGTTCTTC.

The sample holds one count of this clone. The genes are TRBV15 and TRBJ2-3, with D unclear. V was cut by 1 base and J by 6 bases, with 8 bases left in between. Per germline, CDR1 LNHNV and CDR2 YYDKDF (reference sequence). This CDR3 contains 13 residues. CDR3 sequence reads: CATSRGTEDTQYF. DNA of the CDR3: TGTGCCACCAGCAGAGGCACAGAGGATACGCAGTATTTT.

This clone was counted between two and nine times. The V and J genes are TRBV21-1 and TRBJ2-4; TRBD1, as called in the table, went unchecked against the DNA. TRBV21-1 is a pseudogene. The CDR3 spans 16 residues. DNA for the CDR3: TGTGCCAGCAGCAAAGAAGGCGACAGGGCCAAAAACATTCAGTACTTC. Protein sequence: CASSKEGDRAKNIQYF.

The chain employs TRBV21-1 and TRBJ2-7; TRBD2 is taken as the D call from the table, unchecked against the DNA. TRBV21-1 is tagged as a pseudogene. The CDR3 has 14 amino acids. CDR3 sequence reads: CASSNRREVYEQYF. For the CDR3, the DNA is TGTGCCAGCAGCAACCGGCGGGAGGTCTACGAGCAGTACTTC.

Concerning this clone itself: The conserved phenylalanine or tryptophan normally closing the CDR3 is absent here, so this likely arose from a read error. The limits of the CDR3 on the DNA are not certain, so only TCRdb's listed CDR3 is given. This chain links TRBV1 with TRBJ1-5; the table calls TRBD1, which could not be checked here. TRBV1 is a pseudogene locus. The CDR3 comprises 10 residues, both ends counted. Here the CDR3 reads CTSSQDRAGV.

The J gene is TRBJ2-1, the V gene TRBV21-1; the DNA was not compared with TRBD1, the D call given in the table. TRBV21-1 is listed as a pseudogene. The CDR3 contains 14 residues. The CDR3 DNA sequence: TGTGCCAGCAGCAAAATGCCAGGTGGCAATGAGCAGTTCTTC. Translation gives CASSKMPGGNEQFF.

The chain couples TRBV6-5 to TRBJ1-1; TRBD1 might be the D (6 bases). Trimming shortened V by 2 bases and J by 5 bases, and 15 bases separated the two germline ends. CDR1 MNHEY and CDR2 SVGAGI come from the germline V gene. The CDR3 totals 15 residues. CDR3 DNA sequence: TGTGCCAGCAGTTACACACCGGGACAAAAGACTGAAGCTTTCTTT. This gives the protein CASSYTPGQKTEAFF.

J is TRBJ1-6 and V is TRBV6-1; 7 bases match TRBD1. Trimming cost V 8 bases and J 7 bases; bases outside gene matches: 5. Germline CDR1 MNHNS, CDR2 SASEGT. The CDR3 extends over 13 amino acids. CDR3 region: CASEDRSNSPLHF. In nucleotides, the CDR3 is TGTGCCAGCGAGGACAGGTCAAATTCACCCCTCCACTTT.

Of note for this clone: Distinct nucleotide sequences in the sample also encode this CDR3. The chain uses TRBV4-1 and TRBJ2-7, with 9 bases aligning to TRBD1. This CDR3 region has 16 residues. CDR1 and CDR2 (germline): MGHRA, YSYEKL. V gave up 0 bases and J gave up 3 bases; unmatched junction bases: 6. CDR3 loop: CASSQDVRTGVYEQYF. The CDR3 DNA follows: TGCGCCAGCAGCCAAGATGTGCGGACAGGGGTCTACGAGCAGTACTTC.

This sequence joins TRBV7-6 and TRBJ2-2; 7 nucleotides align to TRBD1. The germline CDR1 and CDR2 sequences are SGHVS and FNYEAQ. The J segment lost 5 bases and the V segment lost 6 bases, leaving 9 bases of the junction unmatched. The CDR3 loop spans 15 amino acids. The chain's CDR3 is CASSSSNRGTGELFF. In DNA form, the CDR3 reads TGTGCCAGCAGTTCCAGTAACAGGGGAACCGGGGAGCTGTTTTTT.

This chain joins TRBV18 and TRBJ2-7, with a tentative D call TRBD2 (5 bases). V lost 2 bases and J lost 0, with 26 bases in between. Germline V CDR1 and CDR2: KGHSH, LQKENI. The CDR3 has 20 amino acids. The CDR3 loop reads CASSPILLREEGPSSYEQYF. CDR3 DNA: TGTGCCAGCTCACCAATCTTGCTTCGGGAAGAGGGTCCAAGCTCCTACGAGCAGTACTTC.

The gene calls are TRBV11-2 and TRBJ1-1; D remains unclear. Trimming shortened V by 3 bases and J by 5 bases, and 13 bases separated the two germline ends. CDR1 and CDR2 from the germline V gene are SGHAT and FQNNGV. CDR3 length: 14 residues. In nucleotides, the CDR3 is TGTGCCAGCAGCTTCGACAAAAGTAAGACTGAAGCTTTCTTT. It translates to CASSFDKSKTEAFF.

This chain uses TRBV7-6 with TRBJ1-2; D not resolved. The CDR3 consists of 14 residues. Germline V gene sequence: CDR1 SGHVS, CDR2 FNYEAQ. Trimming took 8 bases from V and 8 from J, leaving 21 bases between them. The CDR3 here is CASSPSDGGGGYTF. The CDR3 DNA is TGTGCCAGCTCCCCCTCGGACGGAGGTGGCGGCTACACCTTC.